Below are 12 T cell receptor beta chains sequenced from a single sample in a study of blood T cell repertoires in COVID-19. The table came from immunoSEQ multiplex PCR; TCRdb's copy has only in-frame clones and leaves some out. The top ten clones hold approximately 3% of a sample with a few hundred thousand clones, approximately 84% of them seen once. The source material was PBMCs or T cells enriched from blood (not recorded which). The receptors originated from a woman in her 30s who had recovered from COVID-19.

The V call is TRBV24-1, the J call TRBJ2-5, with D tentatively TRBD2 (6 bases). Trimming took 4 bases from V and 5 from J, leaving 13 bases between them. The CDR3 consists of 14 residues. Germline CDR1 and CDR2: KGHDR and SFDVKD. The CDR3 DNA reads TGTGCCACCAGTGACCCCAGGGCGGGGGAGACCCAGTACTTC. Protein: CATSDPRAGETQYF.

This rearrangement joins TRBV9 to TRBJ1-2; the match to TRBD1 covers 10 bases. This CDR3 is 15 amino acids long. Germline V CDR1 and CDR2: SGDLS, YYNGEE. V dropped 4 bases and J dropped 4; count of bases not matched to a gene: 7. In nucleotides, the CDR3 is TGTGCCAGCAGCCTTGCCGGGACAGGGGTCTATGGCTACACCTTC. It codes for CASSLAGTGVYGYTF.

The V and J genes are TRBV18 and TRBJ1-1, with TRBD1 as a possible D gene (6 bases). The germline V gene encodes CDR1 KGHSH and CDR2 LQKENI. The length of the CDR3 is 14 residues. With 7 bases removed from V and 6 bases from J, the gap between germline ends came to 18 bases. Here the CDR3 reads CASYLQGGGSEAFF. Written as DNA, the CDR3 is TGTGCCAGCTACCTACAGGGTGGTGGGTCTGAAGCTTTCTTT.

In this sample, this clone turned up a few times. The chain combines TRBV6-4 with TRBJ1-5, with TRBD1 matching over 7 bases. Trimming removed 3 bases from V and 3 bases from J; junction bases left unmatched: 5. The CDR3 is 15 amino acids. CDR1 is MRHNA, CDR2 SNTAGT, per germline. This chain's CDR3 is CASSDRTGYNQPQHF. CDR3 bases: TGTGCCAGCAGTGATAGGACAGGTTACAATCAGCCCCAGCATTTT.

This clone has only a few counts. The V gene is TRBV5-1, the J gene TRBJ1-2; TRBD1 might be the D (5 bases). This CDR3 contains 14 residues. Per the germline V gene, CDR1 is SGHRS and CDR2 is YFSETQ. V was cut by 4 bases and J by 0 bases, with 10 bases left in between. The CDR3 region has the DNA TGCGCCAGCAGCCTGGACACCACTAACTATGGCTACACCTTC. It codes for CASSLDTTNYGYTF.

This sequence joins TRBV6-5 and TRBJ2-7, with TRBD2 matching 9 bases. V lost 0 bases to trimming and J lost 2 bases; unmatched junction nucleotides: 5. Germline assignment: CDR1 MNHEY and CDR2 SVGAGI. The CDR3 consists of 16 residues. This chain's CDR3 is CASSYSSGGFTYEQYF. DNA of the CDR3: TGTGCCAGCAGTTACTCCAGCGGGGGGTTCACCTACGAGCAGTACTTC.

The chain combines TRBV5-1 with TRBJ1-3, with D uncertain. Germline loops: CDR1 SGHRS, CDR2 YFSETQ. Trimming took off 4 bases at V and 0 bases at J, with 11 bases between the two ends. The CDR3 runs 15 residues. The CDR3 DNA is TGCGCCAGCAGCAGGGAGACGAGCTCTGGAAACACCATATATTTT. Translating gives CASSRETSSGNTIYF.

The chain recombines TRBV9 with TRBJ2-1, with 11 bases aligning to TRBD2. The V gene end was trimmed by 3 bases and the J gene end by 8 bases; junction bases not matched to a gene: 7. The germline V gene encodes CDR1 SGDLS and CDR2 YYNGEE. The CDR3 loop spans 15 amino acids. The chain's CDR3 is CASSEISGGAYEQFF. The CDR3 coding sequence is TGTGCCAGCAGCGAGATTAGCGGGGGGGCCTATGAGCAGTTCTTC.

This clone appeared a single time. V is TRBV7-3 and J is TRBJ2-1, with D possibly TRBD1 on 6 matching bases. Looked up from germline, CDR1 is SGHTA and CDR2 is FQGTGA. The CDR3 spans 15 residues. With 5 bases removed from V and 2 bases from J, the gap between germline ends came to 13 bases. CDR3: CASSARQEPYNEQFF. CDR3 in DNA: TGTGCCAGCAGCGCCCGACAGGAGCCCTACAATGAGCAGTTCTTC. The whole variable domain, filled in from reference TRBV7-3 and TRBJ2-1, reads GAGVSQTPSNKVTEKGKYVELRCDPISGHTALYWYRQSLGQGPEFLIYFQGTGAADDSGLPNDRFFAVRPEGSVSTLKIQRTERGDSAVYLCASSARQEPYNEQFFGPGTRLTVL.

The gene calls are TRBV19 and TRBJ1-5, with D perhaps TRBD1 (5 bases). Deletions cut 5 bases from V and 0 bases from J, with 8 bases between. CDR3 length: 14 residues. Germline V gene lookup returns CDR1 LNHDA and CDR2 SQIVND (reference sequence). The DNA of the CDR3 is TGTGCCAGTAGTCAACAGGATAGCAATCAGCCCCAGCATTTT. This sequence encodes CASSQQDSNQPQHF.

This chain connects TRBV7-2 to TRBJ1-6; D is undetermined. The V and J ends lost 0 bases and 7 bases respectively, with 4 bases between them. Germline V gives CDR1 SGHTA, CDR2 FQGNSA. The CDR3 is 13 amino acids. CDR3 DNA: TGTGCCAGCAGCTTAGCGGCAAATTCACCCCTCCACTTT. Its protein product is CASSLAANSPLHF.

The chain combines TRBV28 with TRBJ1-2; D is possibly TRBD1 (6 bases). Between the trimmed V and J ends, which lost 6 bases and 4 bases, there was a span of 12 bases. The CDR3 is made up of 13 amino acids. Germline lookup yields CDR1 MDHEN and CDR2 SYDVKM. CDR3 in DNA: TGTGCCAGCAGAATAGGACAGCCCTATGGCTACACCTTC. Translation: CASRIGQPYGYTF.